What follows are 26 T cell receptor beta chains derived from one specimen sequenced in a study of T cell repertoires in cytomegalovirus infection. No cognate antigen is known for these TCRs. TCRdb analysed the reads with MiXCR anew, one entry per CDR3 protein. The sample has about 70,000 distinct CDR3 sequences, approximately 22% seen once; the top ten hold about 66%. The input for sequencing was CD8+ T cells from cultured PBMCs, taken from culture after CMV antigen stimulation. The receptors shown here come from a human donor in good health (CMV status not recorded). Some clones in this sample may be carry-over from other donors' samples.

This clonotype was recorded many times. The chain couples TRBV6-1 to TRBJ2-1; D tentatively reads TRBD1 or TRBD2 (5 bases each). From germline, CDR1 is MNHNS and CDR2 SASEGT. Trimming took 1 base from V and 3 from J, leaving 10 bases between them. The CDR3 covers 15 residues. In DNA form, the CDR3 reads TGTGCCAGCAGTGAAGTCTCTGGGGGCTACAATGAGCAGTTCTTC. This sequence encodes CASSEVSGGYNEQFF.

The gene calls are TRBV11-2 and TRBJ1-2, with no clear D. Germline CDR1 is SGHAT and CDR2 is FQNNGV. The CDR3 consists of 14 residues. Deletions cut 2 bases from V and 7 bases from J, with 14 bases between. The CDR3 is CASSLYEGSGGYTF. CDR3 sequence (DNA): TGTGCCAGCAGCTTATATGAGGGCTCGGGTGGCTACACCTTC.

Ten or more counts support this clonotype. Written as DNA, the CDR3 is TGTGCCAGCAGCTTCGAACTTCATGCCAGCTACGAGCAGTACTTC. It encodes CASSFELHASYEQYF. The chain is built from TRBV7-2 and TRBJ2-7; D unclear. Germline V CDR1 and CDR2: SGHTA, FQGNSA. This CDR3 is 15 amino acids long. The V end lost 3 bases, the J end lost 3 bases, and 15 bases lay between the germline ends.

The chain combines TRBV7-2 with TRBJ2-5; 7 nucleotides agree with TRBD1. CDR3 length: 14 residues. V trimming: 4 bases; J trimming: 1 base; junction bases outside the gene matches: 3. The V gene's germline CDR1 is SGHTA and CDR2 FQGNSA. For the CDR3, the DNA is TGTGCCAGCAGCTACGGGACAGCCCAAGAGACCCAGTACTTC. Translated, it gives CASSYGTAQETQYF. Supplemented by reference TRBV7-2 and TRBJ2-5, the full variable domain reads GAGVSQSPSNKVTEKGKDVELRCDPISGHTALYWYRQSLGQGLEFLIYFQGNSAPDKSGLPSDRFSAERTGGSVSTLTIQRTQQEDSAVYLCASSYGTAQETQYFGPGTRLLVL.

Only a few counts were recorded for this clonotype. The J gene is TRBJ2-7, the V gene TRBV7-2; D uncertain. The CDR3 contains 15 residues. From germline, CDR1 is SGHTA and CDR2 FQGNSA. V gave up 1 base and J gave up 3 bases, with 13 bases separating them. The CDR3 DNA is TGTGCCAGCAGCTTAGGGGCGGCCGCGAGCTACGAGCAGTACTTC. This gives the protein CASSLGAAASYEQYF. The full variable domain, rest sourced from reference TRBV7-2 and TRBJ2-7, is GAGVSQSPSNKVTEKGKDVELRCDPISGHTALYWYRQSLGQGLEFLIYFQGNSAPDKSGLPSDRFSAERTGGSVSTLTIQRTQQEDSAVYLCASSLGAAASYEQYFGPGTRLTVT.

There are a few counts of this clonotype. The CDR3 loop is CASSVGTAMNTEAFF. CDR3 DNA: TGTGCCAGTAGTGTAGGGACGGCGATGAACACTGAAGCTTTCTTT. The chain carries TRBV19 and TRBJ1-1, with a weak D call TRBD1 (5 bases). The V gene lost 5 bases and the J gene lost 0 bases, with 13 bases spanning the gap. CDR3 length: 15 amino acids. Per the germline V gene, CDR1 is LNHDA and CDR2 is SQIVND (reference sequence).

Points on this clonotype: This CDR3 fails to terminate in the conserved phenylalanine or tryptophan, so it likely reflects a read error. The DNA is omitted, as the CDR3 cannot be located on it reliably, and the CDR3 follows TCRdb's listing. The rearrangement uses TRBV6-5 and TRBJ2-6; TRBD2, the D gene given by the table, was not confirmed from the DNA. Termini included, the CDR3 measures 8 amino acids. Per the germline V gene, CDR1 is MNHEY and CDR2 is SVGAGI. CDR3: CASSYGLA.

V gene TRBV7-9 combines with J gene TRBJ2-5; 7 bases are a match to TRBD1. The CDR3 covers 12 residues. Germline loops: CDR1 SEHNR, CDR2 FQNEAQ (reference sequence). J was trimmed by 14 bases and V by 4 bases; bases with no gene match: 10. CDR3 region: CASSSTDREIYF. The DNA of the CDR3 is TGTGCCAGCAGCTCGACTGACAGGGAAATCTACTTC.

This clonotype has only a few counts. Written as DNA, the CDR3 is TGCAGTGCTGGACAGGGTGATCAGCCCCAGCATTTT. It codes for CSAGQGDQPQHF. The rearrangement joins TRBV20-1 to TRBJ1-5, with TRBD1 identical over 8 bases. After removal of 5 bases from V and 5 bases from J, the junction contained 2 bases not matched to a gene. Germline V CDR1 and CDR2: DFQATT, SNEGSKA (reference sequence). This CDR3 is 12 amino acids long.

The CDR3 bases are TGTGCCAGCAGCTCAGTGAGGGGAATTATCCCGCTTGATACGCAGTATTTT. Its protein product is CASSSVRGIIPLDTQYF. V and J are TRBV7-9 and TRBJ2-3; the D gene could be TRBD1 or TRBD2 (5 bases each). CDR1 SEHNR and CDR2 FQNEAQ come from the germline V gene (reference sequence). Trimming stripped 4 bases from V and 6 bases from J, with 23 bases between. This CDR3 has 17 residues.

This clonotype was observed a few times. This sequence joins TRBV19 and TRBJ2-1; TRBD2 aligns across 8 bases. In germline, CDR1 is LNHDA, CDR2 SQIVND (reference sequence). Trimming at V came to 2 bases and at J to 4 bases, leaving 1 base not matched to a gene. This CDR3 comprises 14 residues. The CDR3 DNA is TGTGCCAGTAGTATAACGGGGGGGTACAATGAGCAGTTCTTC. This codes for CASSITGGYNEQFF.

This clonotype showed up just a few times. The V gene is TRBV5-5, the J gene TRBJ1-1, with D possibly TRBD1 on 5 matching bases. Between the trimmed V and J ends, which lost 1 base and 4 bases, there was a span of 11 bases. Germline V CDR1 and CDR2: SGHKS, YYEKEE (reference sequence). The CDR3 totals 14 residues. CDR3 in amino acids: CASSLRVGGTEAFF. In nucleotides, the CDR3 is TGTGCCAGCAGCTTGAGGGTGGGGGGCACTGAAGCTTTCTTT.

The rearrangement uses TRBV28 and TRBJ2-7, with 12 positions matching TRBD1. The CDR3 is 16 amino acids. Germline lookup yields CDR1 MDHEN and CDR2 SYDVKM. J was trimmed by 5 bases and V by 2 bases; bases with no gene match: 7. The CDR3 loop is CASSLVGQGASDEQYF. DNA for the CDR3: TGTGCCAGCAGTTTAGTGGGACAGGGGGCGAGTGACGAGCAGTACTTC.

The chain employs TRBV7-3 and TRBJ2-7; 12 nucleotides match TRBD2. After removal of 4 bases from V and 3 bases from J, the junction contained 7 bases not matched to a gene. The CDR3 is made up of 16 amino acids. Germline CDR1 SGHTA, CDR2 FQGTGA. The CDR3 DNA sequence: TGTGCCAGCAGCTATTCAGGACTAGCGGGGAGCTACGAGCAGTACTTC. Protein product: CASSYSGLAGSYEQYF. Combining the CDR3 with reference TRBV7-3 and TRBJ2-7 gives the whole variable domain GAGVSQTPSNKVTEKGKYVELRCDPISGHTALYWYRQSLGQGPEFLIYFQGTGAADDSGLPNDRFFAVRPEGSVSTLKIQRTERGDSAVYLCASSYSGLAGSYEQYFGPGTRLTVT.

The V call is TRBV28, the J call TRBJ1-6; D ambiguous. Germline assignment: CDR1 MDHEN and CDR2 SYDVKM. Trimming pared 8 bases from V and 10 bases from J, leaving 12 bases between. The CDR3 consists of 12 residues. The chain's CDR3 is CASVQGNSPLHF. The CDR3 bases are TGTGCCAGCGTCCAAGGGAACTCACCCCTCCACTTT.

The chain links TRBV6-2 or TRBV6-3 to TRBJ2-5; 8 bases align to TRBD2. This CDR3 comprises 15 residues. With 6 bases clipped from V and 3 bases from J, the junction kept 9 bases outside the gene matches. The germline V gene has CDR1 MNHEY and CDR2 SVGEGT. The CDR3 spells CASSNPGTSEETQYF. Written as DNA, the CDR3 is TGTGCCAGCAGCAACCCAGGGACTAGTGAAGAGACCCAGTACTTC.

The gene calls are TRBV7-9 and TRBJ2-7, with 9 bases that match TRBD1. V gave up 4 bases and J gave up 9 bases; unmatched junction bases: 25. From germline, CDR1 is SEHNR and CDR2 FQNEAQ (reference sequence). This CDR3 is built from 19 residues. The CDR3 coding sequence is TGTGCCAGCAGCTCGTCTTCCGGGACAGGGAGAGCCCTCAGCGGCGGGCAGTACTTC. Amino acid sequence: CASSSSSGTGRALSGGQYF.

The genes are TRBV25-1 and TRBJ2-5; 11 bases agree with TRBD2. V shed 6 bases, J shed 0 bases, and the junction held 6 bases outside the gene matches. Germline V gives CDR1 MGHDK, CDR2 SYGVNS. The CDR3 extends over 16 amino acids. Here the CDR3 reads CASSLAGGPYQETQYF. CDR3 bases: TGTGCCAGCAGCCTAGCGGGGGGCCCGTACCAAGAGACCCAGTACTTC.

This rearrangement joins TRBV12-3 or TRBV12-4 to TRBJ1-2; D unclear. This CDR3 is built from 12 residues. V lost 1 base to trimming and J lost 4 bases, with 4 bases between them. Here the CDR3 DNA reads TGTGCCAGCAGTTTAGACAGCTATGGCTACACCTTC. Translated, it gives CASSLDSYGYTF.

The V and J genes are TRBV7-2 and TRBJ1-1, with D unclear. Germline V gene data show CDR1 as SGHTA and CDR2 as FQGNSA. The CDR3 runs 12 residues. V lost 5 bases, J lost 6 bases, and 10 bases lay in between. CDR3: CASSPHPSEAFF. CDR3 sequence (DNA): TGTGCCAGCAGCCCCCACCCGTCTGAAGCTTTCTTT.

This clonotype has at least ten counts. This chain uses TRBV7-2 with TRBJ2-7, with D unclear. V lost 1 base and J 4 bases, leaving 8 bases between the germline ends. The CDR3 has 13 amino acids. CDR1 SGHTA and CDR2 FQGNSA come from the germline V gene. In nucleotides, the CDR3 is TGTGCCAGCAGCTTAGGTAGGGTGTACGAGCAGTACTTC. Protein product: CASSLGRVYEQYF.

The sample holds a few counts of this clonotype. The chain links TRBV27 to TRBJ1-6; D remains unclear. This CDR3 region has 15 residues. Per germline, CDR1 MNHEY and CDR2 SMNVEV (reference sequence). V was shortened by 2 bases and J by 7 bases, with 12 bases between the two germline ends. The CDR3 sequence is CASSLVGLINSPLHF. As DNA, the CDR3 is TGTGCCAGCAGTTTAGTAGGCCTGATCAATTCACCCCTCCACTTT.

This chain uses TRBV7-4 with TRBJ2-3; D not resolved. Germline CDR1 is SGHVT and CDR2 is SQSDAQ. There are 14 residues in the CDR3. Between the trimmed V and J ends, which lost 2 bases and 2 bases, there was a span of 8 bases. The CDR3 region has the DNA TGTGCCAGCAGCTTAATGACCGCCACAGATACGCAGTATTTT. Protein product: CASSLMTATDTQYF.

The chain joins TRBV11-2 to TRBJ2-1, with TRBD2 matching 10 bases. Germline-derived CDR1 and CDR2 are SGHAT and FQNNGV. V shed 2 bases and J 0 bases; nucleotides not matched to a gene: 13. CDR3 length: 20 residues. CDR3: CASSLSSGGPPESSYNEQFF. In DNA form, the CDR3 reads TGTGCCAGCAGCTTAAGTAGCGGGGGGCCTCCCGAAAGCTCCTACAATGAGCAGTTCTTC. Full variable domain (rest looked up from reference TRBV11-2 and TRBJ2-1): EAGVAQSPRYKIIEKRQSVAFWCNPISGHATLYWYQQILGQGPKLLIQFQNNGVVDDSQLPKDRFSAERLKGVDSTLKIQPAKLEDSAVYLCASSLSSGGPPESSYNEQFFGPGTRLTVL.

The chain combines TRBV7-9 with TRBJ1-2; TRBD1 aligns across 10 bases. The CDR3 totals 14 residues. The germline V gene has CDR1 SEHNR and CDR2 FQNEAQ (reference sequence). Germline trimming cut 3 bases from V and 5 bases from J; bases unmatched to any gene: 3. As DNA, the CDR3 is TGTGCCAGCAGCTTTCCGGGACAGGGGTATGGCTACACCTTC. Protein product: CASSFPGQGYGYTF.

V usage is TRBV7-2 and J usage is TRBJ2-5; D remains unclear. Trimming shortened V by 5 bases and J by 2 bases, and 12 bases separated the two germline ends. The germline V gene has CDR1 SGHTA and CDR2 FQGNSA. The CDR3 spans 14 residues. The CDR3 spells CASSLKWAQETQYF. DNA for the CDR3: TGTGCCAGCAGCCTTAAGTGGGCTCAAGAGACCCAGTACTTC. Combining the CDR3 with reference TRBV7-2 and TRBJ2-5 gives the whole variable domain GAGVSQSPSNKVTEKGKDVELRCDPISGHTALYWYRQSLGQGLEFLIYFQGNSAPDKSGLPSDRFSAERTGGSVSTLTIQRTQQEDSAVYLCASSLKWAQETQYFGPGTRLLVL.